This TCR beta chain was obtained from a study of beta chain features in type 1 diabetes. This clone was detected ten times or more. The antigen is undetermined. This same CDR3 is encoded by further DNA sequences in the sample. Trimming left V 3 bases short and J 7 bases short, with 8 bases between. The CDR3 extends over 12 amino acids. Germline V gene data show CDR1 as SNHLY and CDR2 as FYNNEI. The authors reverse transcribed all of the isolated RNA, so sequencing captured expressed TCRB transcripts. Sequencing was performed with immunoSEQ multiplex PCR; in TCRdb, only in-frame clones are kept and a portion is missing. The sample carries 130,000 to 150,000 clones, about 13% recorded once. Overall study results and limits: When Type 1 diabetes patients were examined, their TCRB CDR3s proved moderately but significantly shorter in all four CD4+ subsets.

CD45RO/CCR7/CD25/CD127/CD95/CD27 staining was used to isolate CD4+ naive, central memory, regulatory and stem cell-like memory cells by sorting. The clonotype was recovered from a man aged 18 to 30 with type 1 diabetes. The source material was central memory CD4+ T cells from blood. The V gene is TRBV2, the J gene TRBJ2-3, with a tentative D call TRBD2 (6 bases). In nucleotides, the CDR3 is TGTGCCAGCAGTGATCGGGGGAATACGCAGTATTTT. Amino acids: CASSDRGNTQYF.